These 29 T cell receptor beta chains were sequenced from one sample in a study of CD4 T cells in relation to SARS-CoV-2 and coronaviruses. Generated by immunoSEQ multiplex PCR, the TCRdb table keeps only in-frame clones and is missing some. The data show fewer than 14,000 clones, approximately 87% seen once. Sequenced input: naive CD4+ T cells from PBMCs. Subset: naive CD4+ T cells isolated by negative enrichment. The source is an adult with COVID-19.

This chain links TRBV9 with TRBJ2-7, with D tentatively TRBD1 (5 bases). In germline, CDR1 is SGDLS, CDR2 YYNGEE. This CDR3 is built from 14 residues. V lost 0 bases and J lost 1, with 8 bases in between. The DNA of the CDR3 is TGTGCCAGCAGCGTAGGCGCAGGGTCCTACGAGCAGTACTTC. Protein sequence: CASSVGAGSYEQYF.

The rearrangement joins TRBV4-2 to TRBJ2-7, with 8 positions matching TRBD2. The CDR3 length is 16 residues. CDR1 LGHNA and CDR2 YNFKEQ come from the germline V gene. The trim removed 2 bases at V and 3 bases at J, leaving 9 bases unmatched. CDR3 coding DNA: TGTGCCAGCAGCCAACGGACCGGCGGGGGGAACTACGAGCAGTACTTC. This sequence encodes CASSQRTGGGNYEQYF.

CDR3 loop: CASSLAGQLHEQYF. CDR3 in DNA: TGTGCCAGCAGCTTGGCGGGACAGTTACACGAGCAGTACTTC. The chain combines TRBV5-4 with TRBJ2-7; 7 bases match TRBD1. J lost 5 bases, V lost 0 bases, and 5 bases had no gene match. The CDR3 sequence is 14 residues long. CDR1 SGHNT and CDR2 YYREEE come from the germline V gene (reference sequence).

The rearrangement joins TRBV20-1 to TRBJ2-7; 11 bases agree with TRBD2. CDR3 length equals 14 residues. Germline V gene data show CDR1 as DFQATT and CDR2 as SNEGSKA (reference sequence). V was pared by 3 bases and J by 4 bases, with 5 bases of the junction left unmatched. The CDR3 DNA reads TGCAGTGCTAGTCTAGCGGGGGGCGATTACGAGCAGTACTTC. Its translation: CSASLAGGDYEQYF.

This sequence joins TRBV2 and TRBJ2-2; TRBD1 matches at 8 bases. The CDR3 sequence is 17 residues long. Germline CDR1 reads SNHLY; CDR2 reads FYNNEI. After removal of 6 bases from V and 4 bases from J, the junction contained 13 bases not matched to a gene. CDR3 sequence: CASRELTGERATGELFF. The CDR3 region has the DNA TGTGCCAGCAGGGAACTGACAGGGGAGAGGGCCACCGGGGAGCTGTTTTTT.

The rearrangement joins TRBV5-1 to TRBJ2-3; D is undetermined. The CDR3 has 12 amino acids. Trimming pared 1 base from V and 3 bases from J, leaving 3 bases between. CDR1 is SGHRS and CDR2 is YFSETQ in the germline V gene. CDR3 nucleotides: TGCGCCAGCAGCTTGTCGACAGATACGCAGTATTTT. This gives the protein CASSLSTDTQYF.

The rearrangement links TRBV27 to TRBJ2-7, with no clear D. Germline V gene lookup returns CDR1 MNHEY and CDR2 SMNVEV (reference sequence). V lost 2 bases, J lost 9 bases, and 2 bases lay in between. The CDR3 spans 9 residues. CDR3 bases: TGTGCCAGCAGTTTAGGGCAGTACTTC. Encoded protein: CASSLGQYF.

This clone was counted only a few times. The chain joins TRBV7-9 to TRBJ1-1, with D possibly TRBD1 on 6 matching bases. Trimming stripped 3 bases from V and 5 bases from J, with 16 bases between. This CDR3 region has 15 residues. CDR1 and CDR2 (germline): SEHNR, FQNEAQ (reference sequence). DNA of the CDR3: TGTGCCAGCAGCTTGTCAAGAGGGGGGATAACTGAAGCTTTCTTT. Translated, it gives CASSLSRGGITEAFF.

The rearrangement uses TRBV30 and TRBJ1-6, with 7 nucleotides matching TRBD1. Germline-derived CDR1 and CDR2 are GTSNPN and SVGIG (reference sequence). The trim removed 4 bases at V and 8 bases at J, leaving 8 bases unmatched. The CDR3 runs 14 residues. CDR3 amino acids: CAWTSRGNDSPLHF. The CDR3 DNA reads as TGTGCCTGGACCTCCAGGGGGAACGATTCACCCCTCCACTTT.

This sequence joins TRBV15 and TRBJ2-3, with 8 nucleotides matching TRBD2. Germline V gene data show CDR1 as LNHNV and CDR2 as YYDKDF (reference sequence). This CDR3 spans 16 amino acids. Trimming cost V 0 bases and J 4 bases; bases outside gene matches: 6. CDR3 protein: CATSREDGGAADTQYF. As DNA, the CDR3 is TGTGCCACCAGCAGAGAGGACGGGGGGGCTGCAGATACGCAGTATTTT.

The chain combines TRBV19 with TRBJ1-6, with D possibly matching TRBD1 (6 bases). The CDR3 has 13 residues. V lost 6 bases, J lost 7 bases, and 10 bases lay in between. Germline V lookup: CDR1 LNHDA, CDR2 SQIVND (reference sequence). The CDR3 reads CASSRGGNSPLHF. In nucleotides, the CDR3 is TGTGCCAGTAGCAGGGGTGGGAATTCACCCCTCCACTTT.

The J gene is TRBJ2-7, the V gene TRBV28, with TRBD2 matching over 11 bases. V gave up 6 bases and J gave up 2 bases; unmatched junction bases: 6. The CDR3 covers 15 residues. Looked up from germline, CDR1 is MDHEN and CDR2 is SYDVKM. CDR3 in amino acids: CASRMTSGNTYEQYF. The CDR3 bases are TGTGCCAGCAGGATGACTAGCGGGAATACCTACGAGCAGTACTTC. Full variable domain (rest looked up from reference TRBV28 and TRBJ2-7): DVKVTQSSRYLVKRTGEKVFLECVQDMDHENMFWYRQDPGLGLRLIYFSYDVKMKEKGDIPEGYSVSREKKERFSLILESASTNQTSMYLCASRMTSGNTYEQYFGPGTRLTVT.

The V and J genes are TRBV24-1 and TRBJ2-5; TRBD1 matches 8 bases. CDR3 length: 15 residues. V lost 7 bases and J lost 5; bases outside the gene matches: 11. CDR1 and CDR2 (germline): KGHDR, SFDVKD. CDR3 coding DNA: TGTGCCACCAGCCCCCACAGGGGGGTTTGGGAGACCCAGTACTTC. Protein: CATSPHRGVWETQYF.

V is TRBV27 and J is TRBJ1-5, with D unresolved. CDR1 is MNHEY and CDR2 is SMNVEV in the germline V gene (reference sequence). V was shortened by 2 bases and J by 3 bases, with 11 bases between the two germline ends. The CDR3 covers 15 residues. The CDR3 protein is CASSLEFNINQPQHF. The CDR3, as DNA: TGTGCCAGCAGTTTAGAATTCAATATCAATCAGCCCCAGCATTTT.

V is TRBV3-1 (or the pseudogene TRBV3-2) and J is TRBJ2-3, with D possibly TRBD2 on 6 matching bases. Germline V gene lookup returns CDR1 LGHDT and CDR2 YNNKEL (reference sequence). V was cut by 3 bases and J by 11 bases, with 21 bases left in between. The CDR3 covers 15 residues. The DNA for the CDR3 is TGTGCCAGCAGCCAGGCTCTGGGGGAGGCCGTGGGGCAGTATTTT. As protein: CASSQALGEAVGQYF.

This sequence joins TRBV5-6 and TRBJ2-5, with D possibly matching TRBD2 (5 bases). Trimming shortened V by 0 bases and J by 5 bases, and 20 bases separated the two germline ends. This CDR3 has 17 amino acids. From germline, CDR1 is SGHDT and CDR2 YYEEEE. The CDR3 bases are TGTGCCAGCAGCTTGGCCGGGAACCCCATGTTCGCGGAGACCCAGTACTTC. Amino acid sequence: CASSLAGNPMFAETQYF. Full variable domain (remainder filled in from reference TRBV5-6 and TRBJ2-5): DAGVTQSPTHLIKTRGQQVTLRCSPKSGHDTVSWYQQALGQGPQFIFQYYEEEERQRGNFPDRFSGHQFPNYSSELNVNALLLGDSALYLCASSLAGNPMFAETQYFGPGTRLLVL.

The chain couples TRBV12-5 to TRBJ2-5, with 8 bases aligning to TRBD2. CDR1 and CDR2 from the germline V gene are LGHNT and FRNRAP. The V and J ends lost 0 bases and 4 bases, in that order; junction bases with no gene match: 7. This CDR3 has 16 residues. The CDR3 loop is CASGLVLGGAGETQYF. CDR3 in DNA: TGTGCTAGTGGTTTGGTACTCGGGGGGGCGGGAGAGACCCAGTACTTC.

J is TRBJ2-2 and V is TRBV6-6; 7 nucleotides line up with TRBD2. J was trimmed by 2 bases and V by 7 bases; bases with no gene match: 4. The CDR3 has 14 residues. The V gene's germline CDR1 is MNHNY and CDR2 SVGAGI (reference sequence). The CDR3 is CASMTSFNTGELFF. DNA of the CDR3: TGTGCCAGCATGACTAGCTTCAACACCGGGGAGCTGTTTTTT.

V and J are TRBV11-3 and TRBJ1-3; 7 positions agree with TRBD1. The V segment lost 0 bases and the J segment 6 bases; nucleotides outside the gene matches: 5. Per germline, CDR1 SGHNT and CDR2 YENEEA. This CDR3 region has 15 residues. The CDR3 protein is CASSLEGTVVNTIYF. CDR3 DNA: TGTGCCAGCAGCTTAGAGGGGACAGTGGTAAACACCATATATTTT. Full variable domain (missing parts from reference TRBV11-3 and TRBJ1-3): EAGVVQSPRYKIIEKKQPVAFWCNPISGHNTLYWYLQNLGQGPELLIRYENEEAVDDSQLPKDRFSAERLKGVDSTLKIQPAELGDSAVYLCASSLEGTVVNTIYFGEGSWLTVV.

This sequence joins TRBV27 and TRBJ1-1; D is uncertain. CDR1 is MNHEY, CDR2 SMNVEV, per germline (reference sequence). V shed 4 bases and J shed 0 bases, with 12 bases lying between them. The CDR3 sequence is 15 residues long. CDR3 protein: CASSWANVMNTEAFF. The DNA of the CDR3 is TGTGCCAGCAGTTGGGCAAATGTTATGAACACTGAAGCTTTCTTT.

The genes are TRBV6-5 and TRBJ1-5; D is unclear. V was clipped by 6 bases and J by 5 bases, with 11 bases between them. Germline-derived CDR1 and CDR2 are MNHEY and SVGAGI. This CDR3 comprises 13 residues. CDR3 sequence reads: CASRTPGDQPQHF. DNA of the CDR3: TGTGCCAGCAGAACCCCGGGAGATCAGCCCCAGCATTTT.

The rearrangement joins TRBV28 to TRBJ1-1, with 12 bases that match TRBD1. Germline lookup yields CDR1 MDHEN and CDR2 SYDVKM. J was trimmed by 4 bases and V by 6 bases; bases with no gene match: 15. The CDR3 is 18 residues long. For the CDR3, the DNA is TGTGCCAGCAGCCCACCGTCCCCGGGGACAGGGGGCGGCACTGAAGCTTTCTTT. Its translation: CASSPPSPGTGGGTEAFF.

The rearrangement joins TRBV7-2 to TRBJ1-2, with a weak D call TRBD1 (5 bases). V lost 1 base and J lost 2, with 11 bases in between. The V gene's germline CDR1 is SGHTA and CDR2 FQGNSA. This CDR3 contains 15 residues. The chain's CDR3 is CASSLDRLQNYGYTF. The CDR3 bases are TGTGCCAGCAGCTTAGACAGGCTACAGAACTATGGCTACACCTTC.

The chain uses TRBV2 and TRBJ1-5; unclear D gene. CDR1 is SNHLY, CDR2 FYNNEI, per germline. The CDR3 length is 11 residues. Deletions cut 4 bases from V and 5 bases from J, with 3 bases between. As DNA, the CDR3 is TGTGCCAGCAGTGGTGATCAGCCCCAGCATTTT. As protein: CASSGDQPQHF.

Details on this clone: Without the conserved terminal phenylalanine or tryptophan, this CDR3 likely stems from a read error. The limits of the CDR3 on the DNA are not certain, so only TCRdb's listed CDR3 is given. The V call is TRBV11-2, the J call TRBJ1-2. The CDR3 has 13 amino acids, counting both end residues. From germline, CDR1 is SGHAT and CDR2 FQNNGV. The CDR3 reads CASSLETGTHGAL.

This sequence joins TRBV4-2 and TRBJ1-2; D is perhaps TRBD1 (6 bases). The CDR3 is made up of 18 amino acids. Trimming shortened V by 0 bases and J by 5 bases, and 22 bases separated the two germline ends. CDR1 and CDR2 (germline): LGHNA, YNFKEQ. The CDR3 DNA sequence: TGTGCCAGCAGCCAAGAAGGCACACAGGGCTCAACCGTGTATGGCTACACCTTC. This encodes CASSQEGTQGSTVYGYTF.

The chain joins TRBV3-1 (or the pseudogene TRBV3-2) to TRBJ2-7; no reliable D call. Per the germline V gene, CDR1 is LGHDT and CDR2 is YNNKEL (reference sequence). CDR3 length: 12 residues. Trimming shortened V by 4 bases and J by 3 bases, and 7 bases separated the two germline ends. The CDR3 here is CASSPRNYEQYF. DNA for the CDR3: TGTGCCAGCAGCCCGAGGAACTACGAGCAGTACTTC.

The rearrangement links TRBV20-1 to TRBJ1-2; D is perhaps TRBD1 (5 bases). Germline V CDR1 and CDR2: DFQATT, SNEGSKA (reference sequence). Trimming shortened V by 5 bases and J by 7 bases, and 5 bases separated the two germline ends. CDR3 length: 9 residues. CDR3 region: CSAGGGYTF. The CDR3 coding sequence is TGCAGTGCTGGGGGTGGCTACACCTTC.

The V and J genes are TRBV28 and TRBJ2-1, with TRBD2 as a possible D gene (5 bases). The CDR3 has 14 residues. V was pared by 7 bases and J by 6 bases, with 16 bases between. Germline assignment: CDR1 MDHEN and CDR2 SYDVKM. The CDR3 nucleotides are TGTGCCAGCACCCCCGGAGGAAACGTCAATGAGCAGTTCTTC. Protein product: CASTPGGNVNEQFF. The full variable domain, in which reference TRBV28 and TRBJ2-1 provide the parts outside the CDR3, is DVKVTQSSRYLVKRTGEKVFLECVQDMDHENMFWYRQDPGLGLRLIYFSYDVKMKEKGDIPEGYSVSREKKERFSLILESASTNQTSMYLCASTPGGNVNEQFFGPGTRLTVL.